This is a list of T cell receptor beta chains from one sample in a study of blood T cells in healthy people across ages. TCRdb redid the calling of the 5' RACE reads with MiXCR, one entry per CDR3 protein. The sample consists of hundreds of thousands of distinct CDR3 sequences, about a quarter of them appearing once. The same sample was also used in a study of T cells of mothers and their children.

Sequencing input: blood. Receptor source: a boy younger than 18 in good health. Both conserved end residues are part of each CDR3. D genes are given only for firm matches. Size tells how often a clone was seen (once, few, many) or the class of an expanded clone, and some rows leave it out.

d_gene	v_gene	abundance	j_gene	CDR3nt	CDR3aa
NA	TRBV20-1	NA	TRBJ2-7	TGCAGTGCTAGATCTTCCTGGGCAGGTCAACTTACCTACGAGCAGTACTTC	CSARSSWAGQLTYEQYF
NA	TRBV20-1	few	TRBJ2-3	TGCAGTGCCTTAGAGCGCACAGATACGCAGTATTTT	CSALERTDTQYF
NA	TRBV12-3/TRBV12-4	NA	TRBJ2-7	TGTGCCAGCAGTTTAGGGGGGGCTCGAACCTACGAGCAGTACTTC	CASSLGGARTYEQYF
NA	TRBV5-1	few	TRBJ2-1	TGCGCCAGCAGCACCGACAGCGCCTACAATGAGCAGTTCTTC	CASSTDSAYNEQFF
TRBD2	TRBV12-3/TRBV12-4	few	TRBJ2-5	TGTGCCAGCAGTTTTGGGCGGGGGGGCGCGGAGACCCAGTACTTC	CASSFGRGGAETQYF
TRBD1	TRBV5-1	few	TRBJ1-2	TGCGCCAGCAGCTCAGGACAGGGGAAGGCTAACTATGGCTACACCTTC	CASSSGQGKANYGYTF
TRBD2	TRBV20-1	few	TRBJ2-7	TGCAGTGCGATAATGGGACTAGCGGGGCCTAACTACGAGCAGTACTTC	CSAIMGLAGPNYEQYF
NA	TRBV10-3	few	TRBJ1-3	TGTGCCATCAGTGATCCAGGGCACCTTGATAACACCATATATTTT	CAISDPGHLDNTIYF
TRBD2	TRBV7-9	NA	TRBJ2-1	TGTGCCAGCAGCTTCCTAGGGAGGGCCGAAAGATCCCACAATGAGCAGTTCTTC	CASSFLGRAERSHNEQFF
NA	TRBV29-1	few	TRBJ2-5	TGCAGCGTTGGACCCGGGACGGCCCGGGAGAAGACCCAGTACTTC	CSVGPGTAREKTQYF
TRBD1	TRBV5-1	NA	TRBJ1-1	TGCGCCAGCAGCCCGGGGACAGCGAGGAACACTGAAGCTTTCTTT	CASSPGTARNTEAFF
TRBD1	TRBV29-1	few	TRBJ1-2	TGCAGCGCGGGACAGGTTAATGGCTACACCTTC	CSAGQVNGYTF
TRBD2	TRBV4-1	NA	TRBJ2-1	TGCGCCAGCAGCCTTCTACCCGGGACTAGCTACAATGAGCAGTTCTTC	CASSLLPGTSYNEQFF
TRBD1	TRBV10-3	few	TRBJ2-3	TGTGCCATCAGACGGGGACAGTTCACAGATACGCAGTATTTT	CAIRRGQFTDTQYF
TRBD2	TRBV6-2/TRBV6-3	once	TRBJ2-1	TGTGTCAGCAGTTACGGGGCAGCGGGGGGGCGTGAGCAGTTCTTC	CVSSYGAAGGREQFF
TRBD2	TRBV3-1	NA	TRBJ2-1	TGTGCCAGCAGCCAAGACTTCAGGCTAGCGGGGTATAGTGAGCAGTTCTTC	CASSQDFRLAGYSEQFF
TRBD2	TRBV11-2	NA	TRBJ2-3	TGTGCCAGCAGCTCTGAGACTAGCGGTGGCACAGATACGCAGTATTTT	CASSSETSGGTDTQYF
TRBD2	TRBV12-3/TRBV12-4	NA	TRBJ2-2	TGTGCCAGCAGCCCGGGGAGCGGGGCCACCGGGGAGCTGTTTTTT	CASSPGSGATGELFF
TRBD1	TRBV6-5	NA	TRBJ1-3	TGTGCCAGCAGTTACTCTAGACAGGGAAAAACTGGAAACACCATATATTTT	CASSYSRQGKTGNTIYF
NA	TRBV5-1	few	TRBJ1-1	TGCGCCAGCAGCTTGAGGAAGGACTTCCAGGGGTACACTGAAGCTTTCTTT	CASSLRKDFQGYTEAFF
NA	TRBV20-1	few	TRBJ1-2	TGCAGTGCCAGACAAGGGAACTATGGCTACACCTTC	CSARQGNYGYTF
TRBD1	TRBV2	few	TRBJ2-7	TGTGCCAGCAGTGAAGAGACACCGACAGGGGGGACCTACGAGCAGTACTTC	CASSEETPTGGTYEQYF
TRBD1	TRBV10-3	NA	TRBJ1-4	TGTGCCATCAGTGAGTCGACAGGGGGACATGAAAAACTGTTTTTT	CAISESTGGHEKLFF
NA	TRBV7-2	few	TRBJ2-6	TGCGCCGGGGGACGCTCTGGGGCCAACGTCCTGACTTTC	CAGGRSGANVLTF
NA	TRBV6-5	few	TRBJ2-1	TGTGCCAGCAGTTCTCTGAGCGGTGAGCAGTTCTTC	CASSSLSGEQFF
NA	TRBV15	NA	TRBJ2-7	TGTGCCACCAGCGGAGATAGCAGGGCGGGCGAGCAGTACTTC	CATSGDSRAGEQYF
NA	TRBV25-1	NA	TRBJ2-7	TGTGCCAGCAGTGAAAGAGGTACGGTCTCCTACGAGCAGTACTTC	CASSERGTVSYEQYF
NA	TRBV9	NA	TRBJ1-2	TGTGCCAGCGGCGAATATTTAGGCTATGGCTACACCTTC	CASGEYLGYGYTF
TRBD2	TRBV20-1	NA	TRBJ2-1	TGCAGTGCTAGAGACCCAGCGGGGGCCTACAATGAGCAGTTCTTC	CSARDPAGAYNEQFF
NA	TRBV20-1	NA	TRBJ2-5	TGCAGTGCCTCCGGGCGGGACGACCAAGAGACCCAGTACTTC	CSASGRDDQETQYF
NA	TRBV6-1	few	TRBJ2-7	TGTGCCAGCAGTGGAGGGGCGCCCTACGAGCAGTACTTC	CASSGGAPYEQYF
NA	TRBV7-2	NA	TRBJ2-7	TGTGCCAGCAGCTCCCGGACTCTGTTCTACGAGCAGTACTTC	CASSSRTLFYEQYF
NA	TRBV5-1	many	TRBJ2-2	TGCGCCAGCAGCTTGGTCAAGAACACCGGGGAGCTGTTTTTT	CASSLVKNTGELFF
TRBD2	TRBV12-3/TRBV12-4	many	TRBJ2-1	TGTGCCAGCAGCCCTAGCGGGGGGGCCGATGAGCAGTTCTTC	CASSPSGGADEQFF
TRBD1	TRBV3-1	NA	TRBJ1-5	TGTGCCAGCAGCCAGAGGACAGGGGTGGGCAATCAGCCCCAGCATTTT	CASSQRTGVGNQPQHF
NA	TRBV20-1	NA	TRBJ1-4	TGCAGTGCTAAGGGACTGGAGGCAGAAAAACTGTTTTTT	CSAKGLEAEKLFF
NA	TRBV4-1	NA	TRBJ1-4	TGCGCCAGCTCCCGGGGCGAGGGTCGGGTTGAAAAACTGTTTTTT	CASSRGEGRVEKLFF
NA	TRBV12-5	NA	TRBJ1-2	TGTGCTAGTGCCCGGGAGGCAGGGTCATTCTATGGCTACACCTTC	CASAREAGSFYGYTF
TRBD2	TRBV20-1	NA	TRBJ2-7	TGCAGTGCCGCAGGTAGCGGGGGGCGCTACGAGCAGTACTTC	CSAAGSGGRYEQYF
TRBD1	TRBV20-1	few	TRBJ1-6	TGCAGTGCTTCAGACAGGGTTGATTCACCCCTCCACTTT	CSASDRVDSPLHF
NA	TRBV27	many	TRBJ2-3	TGTGCCAGCAGGCCCCGATATAGCGTATCAGATACGCAGTATTTT	CASRPRYSVSDTQYF
TRBD1	TRBV29-1	few	TRBJ2-3	TGCAGCGTTGAAGAGGCGACAGGGAGCCCAGATACGCAGTATTTT	CSVEEATGSPDTQYF
NA	TRBV3-1	few	TRBJ2-4	TGTGCCAGCAGCACCCCAGGAAACATTCAGTACTTC	CASSTPGNIQYF
NA	TRBV15	NA	TRBJ2-3	TGTGCCACCAGCAGAGAAATTGTCGATACGCAGTATTTT	CATSREIVDTQYF
NA	TRBV12-3/TRBV12-4	few	TRBJ1-1	TGTGCCAGCAGTTCTCGTCTCCGGATCGTGAACACTGAAGCTTTCTTT	CASSSRLRIVNTEAFF
TRBD2	TRBV2	NA	TRBJ2-1	TGTGCCAGCCCGCCCGTTAGCGGGAGTTACAATGAGCAGTTCTTC	CASPPVSGSYNEQFF
TRBD1	TRBV28	few	TRBJ2-2	TGTGCCAGCAGCCCGGGACAGGGGAAAAGATCCACCGGGGAGCTGTTTTTT	CASSPGQGKRSTGELFF
NA	TRBV11-2	few	TRBJ1-4	TGTGCCAGCAGCCCCACTAGGGGTGGGGAAAAACTGTTTTTT	CASSPTRGGEKLFF
NA	TRBV20-1	NA	TRBJ2-3	TGCAGTGGTTACAGGCCTAGCACAGATACGCAGTATTTT	CSGYRPSTDTQYF
TRBD2	TRBV5-1	few	TRBJ2-3	TGCGCCAGCAGCCGCCGGGACTACCGCACAGATACGCAGTATTTT	CASSRRDYRTDTQYF
TRBD1	TRBV5-1	few	TRBJ2-5	TGCGCCAGCAGCCCGGACAGGGCCCGAAAGACCCAGTACTTC	CASSPDRARKTQYF
NA	TRBV6-1	NA	TRBJ2-7	TGTGCCAGCAGGCGGTTTTCGGAGCAGTACTTC	CASRRFSEQYF
NA	TRBV4-1	NA	TRBJ2-7	TGCGCCAGCAGCCAAGAGGCGGTAGGAGATTACGAGCAGTACTTC	CASSQEAVGDYEQYF